These T cell receptor beta chains were read from a single sample in a study of blood T cell repertoires in COVID-19. Assay: immunoSEQ multiplex PCR; the TCRdb copy retains only in-frame clones and omits some. The sample lists about 250,000 clones; about nine tenths were seen once. The specimen sequenced was PBMCs or T cells enriched from blood (not recorded which). The source is a man younger than 30 who had recovered from COVID-19. The CDR3 runs from the conserved cysteine through the conserved F or W. The order of the fields is D gene, V gene, clone size, J gene, CDR3 protein, CDR3 DNA. The D gene is left open where the match is weak. Clone size is shown for a subset of rows, as once, few, many or a class of expanded clone.

TRBD2	TRBV5-1	NA	TRBJ2-1	CASSLASGEYNEQFF	TGCGCCAGCAGCTTGGCTAGCGGGGAATACAATGAGCAGTTCTTC
NA	TRBV5-1	NA	TRBJ2-3	CASSLPRTTTDTQYF	TGCGCCAGCAGCTTGCCCCGGACTACCACAGATACGCAGTATTTT
NA	TRBV27	few	TRBJ1-1	CASSLEGGTEAFF	TGTGCCAGCAGTTTAGAGGGTGGCACTGAAGCTTTCTTT
TRBD2	TRBV9	NA	TRBJ2-2	CASSPGLAGAGELFF	TGTGCCAGCAGCCCGGGACTAGCGGGCGCCGGGGAGCTGTTTTTT
NA	TRBV5-4	NA	TRBJ2-5	CASRPYGETQYF	TGTGCCAGCAGGCCCTACGGGGAGACCCAGTACTTC
TRBD1	TRBV13	once	TRBJ2-5	CASSWELDREETQYF	TGTGCCAGCAGCTGGGAACTCGACAGGGAAGAGACCCAGTACTTC
TRBD1	TRBV5-1	NA	TRBJ1-5	CASSFKQGYGNQPQHF	TGCGCCAGCAGCTTTAAACAGGGGTACGGCAATCAGCCCCAGCATTTT
TRBD1	TRBV28	NA	TRBJ1-2	CASSGTDRVYGYTF	TGTGCCAGCAGTGGGACGGACAGGGTCTATGGCTACACCTTC
NA	TRBV2	NA	TRBJ1-1	CASSPARRQGMNTEAFF	TGTGCCAGCAGCCCCGCCCGACGCCAGGGGATGAACACTGAAGCTTTCTTT
NA	TRBV28	NA	TRBJ1-6	CASTLGQTPRVPPLHF	TGTGCCAGCACCCTTGGACAGACCCCTAGGGTCCCACCCCTCCACTTT